This entry lists 29 T cell receptor beta chains sequenced from one sample in a study of T cells in Graves' hyperthyroidism and ophthalmopathy. Using RNA transcripts as the source, TCR beta CDR3 regions were amplified. HTBI primers were employed in a first-round RT-PCR of the TCR CDR3. TCRdb redid the calling of the multiplex PCR reads with MiXCR, one entry per CDR3 protein. The sample yields some 300,000 distinct CDR3 sequences, roughly 20% seen once. The sample comprised blood. The receptor source for this set is a man between 45 and 60 years old with Graves' ophthalmopathy.

This chain joins TRBV20-1 and TRBJ1-5; D is unclear. The V gene lost 0 bases and the J gene lost 0 bases, with 9 bases spanning the gap. The CDR3 spans 15 residues. CDR1 and CDR2 from the germline V gene are DFQATT and SNEGSKA (reference sequence). CDR3 sequence: CSARDLMDSNQPQHF. In DNA, the CDR3 is TGCAGTGCTAGAGATCTTATGGATAGCAATCAGCCCCAGCATTTT.

CDR3 bases: TGTGCCAGCAGCTTCACAGATGGCATTCAGTACTTC. Amino acids: CASSFTDGIQYF. The rearrangement joins TRBV11-2 to TRBJ2-4; D not certain. CDR1 and CDR2 (germline): SGHAT, FQNNGV. Trimming shortened V by 3 bases and J by 9 bases, and 9 bases separated the two germline ends. This CDR3 has 12 amino acids.

This chain joins TRBV27 and TRBJ1-2; the D gene is possibly TRBD1 (5 bases). Germline V gene data show CDR1 as MNHEY and CDR2 as SMNVEV (reference sequence). There are 16 residues in the CDR3. Trimming cost V 5 bases and J 5 bases, with 21 bases left between them. The CDR3 here is CASSPTRGVGLYGYTF. The CDR3, as DNA: TGTGCCAGCAGTCCCACCCGGGGCGTCGGACTTTATGGCTACACCTTC.

In its sample, this clonotype was seen many times. The chain employs TRBV7-3 and TRBJ2-7, with TRBD2 identical over 7 bases. With V trimmed by 5 bases and J by 3 bases, 19 bases remained unmatched. Germline lookup yields CDR1 SGHTA and CDR2 FQGTGA. The CDR3 spans 18 residues. The CDR3 DNA sequence: TGTGCCAGCAGCCCCACGGGACTACCCGAACTACTTTTCTACGAGCAGTACTTC. It codes for CASSPTGLPELLFYEQYF.

In its sample, this clonotype was seen a few times. V gene TRBV7-2 combines with J gene TRBJ2-1, with 8 bases that match TRBD1. CDR3 length equals 13 residues. The germline CDR1 and CDR2 sequences are SGHTA and FQGNSA. V shed 5 bases and J 5 bases; nucleotides not matched to a gene: 2. CDR3 amino acids: CASSQDRDNEQFF. DNA of the CDR3: TGTGCCAGCAGCCAGGACAGGGACAATGAGCAGTTCTTC. Complete variable domain (other parts from reference TRBV7-2 and TRBJ2-1): GAGVSQSPSNKVTEKGKDVELRCDPISGHTALYWYRQSLGQGLEFLIYFQGNSAPDKSGLPSDRFSAERTGGSVSTLTIQRTQQEDSAVYLCASSQDRDNEQFFGPGTRLTVL.

This clonotype has only a few counts. The chain recombines TRBV7-8 with TRBJ2-7, with D maybe TRBD1 (5 bases). This CDR3 comprises 14 residues. Per germline, CDR1 SGHVS and CDR2 FQNEAQ. With 1 base removed from V and 3 bases from J, the gap between germline ends came to 10 bases. CDR3 bases: TGTGCCAGCAGCTTAGTAGCCAGGGACTACGAGCAGTACTTC. This sequence encodes CASSLVARDYEQYF.

At least ten counts were recorded for this clonotype. The V gene is TRBV5-1, the J gene TRBJ1-1; possible D gene TRBD1, 6 bases. This CDR3 contains 14 residues. The germline V gene encodes CDR1 SGHRS and CDR2 YFSETQ. V lost 4 bases, J lost 4 bases, and 14 bases lay in between. The CDR3 spells CASSRTGFGTEAFF. The CDR3, as DNA: TGCGCCAGCAGCCGTACAGGGTTTGGCACTGAAGCTTTCTTT.

In this sample, this clonotype turned up a few times. The chain uses TRBV11-2 and TRBJ2-6; D remains unclear. Germline V gene sequence: CDR1 SGHAT, CDR2 FQNNGV. The CDR3 extends over 15 amino acids. Deletions cut 4 bases from V and 0 bases from J, with 7 bases between. CDR3 loop: CASSSGPSGANVLTF. The CDR3 region has the DNA TGTGCCAGCAGCTCCGGCCCCTCTGGGGCCAACGTCCTGACTTTC.

This clonotype has ten or more counts. The chain links TRBV7-8 to TRBJ1-1; D call uncertain. V shed 2 bases and J shed 8 bases, with 6 bases lying between them. Germline V lookup: CDR1 SGHVS, CDR2 FQNEAQ. The CDR3 spans 11 residues. CDR3 sequence (DNA): TGTGCCAGCAGCTTACAGAAGGAAGCTTTCTTT. This codes for CASSLQKEAFF.

Only a few counts were recorded for this clonotype. Germline is not matched at one junction end, which may reflect a read error. The chain has TRBV10-2 and TRBJ2-5; perhaps TRBD2 as D (5 bases). This CDR3 is built from 13 residues. Germline values: CDR1 WSHSY, CDR2 SAAADI. The DNA of the CDR3 is TGCGCCAGCGGTGAGGGCCGCCAAGAGACCCAGTACTTC. The encoded protein is CASGEGRQETQYF.

The V and J genes are TRBV7-6 and TRBJ2-3, with D uncertain. Trimming removed 2 bases from V and 4 bases from J, with 25 bases in between. Looked up from germline, CDR1 is SGHVS and CDR2 is FNYEAQ. This CDR3 spans 19 amino acids. The CDR3: CASSLTPPVSDERADTQYF. CDR3 coding DNA: TGTGCCAGCAGCTTAACGCCCCCCGTCTCAGACGAACGGGCAGATACGCAGTATTTT.

The chain links TRBV20-1 to TRBJ2-7, with 11 positions matching TRBD2. The CDR3 is made up of 13 amino acids. The germline V gene encodes CDR1 DFQATT and CDR2 SNEGSKA (reference sequence). V gave up 3 bases and J gave up 7 bases; unmatched junction bases: 5. The chain's CDR3 is CSASLSGREEQYF. CDR3 sequence (DNA): TGCAGTGCTAGTCTTAGCGGGAGGGAAGAGCAGTACTTC.

There are a few counts of this clonotype. The V gene is TRBV13, the J gene TRBJ2-3, with 7 nucleotides matching TRBD2. Per the germline V gene, CDR1 is PRHDT and CDR2 is FYEKMQ (reference sequence). This CDR3 is 16 amino acids long. V gave up 3 bases and J gave up 2 bases; unmatched junction bases: 8. The CDR3 is CASSFIREESTDTQYF. The CDR3 coding sequence is TGTGCCAGCAGCTTCATCCGGGAGGAATCCACAGATACGCAGTATTTT.

The chain joins TRBV24-1 to TRBJ2-3, with D perhaps given as TRBD1 or TRBD2 (6 bases each). The CDR3 spans 15 residues. Trimming shortened V by 4 bases and J by 3 bases, and 13 bases separated the two germline ends. CDR1 KGHDR and CDR2 SFDVKD come from the germline V gene. The CDR3 nucleotides are TGTGCCACCAGTGAGGTGGGGGGCGCGACAGATACGCAGTATTTT. Translating gives CATSEVGGATDTQYF.

The J gene is TRBJ1-2, the V gene TRBV27; TRBD1 aligns across 9 bases. This CDR3 is 13 amino acids long. The V and J ends lost 8 bases and 6 bases, in that order; junction bases with no gene match: 7. Germline CDR1 and CDR2: MNHEY and SMNVEV (reference sequence). The CDR3 sequence is CASPGQGGNGYTF. The CDR3 nucleotides are TGTGCCAGCCCGGGACAGGGAGGAAATGGCTACACCTTC.

This clonotype was counted a few times. V and J are TRBV24-1 and TRBJ2-7; tentatively, D is TRBD1 (6 bases). Germline values: CDR1 KGHDR, CDR2 SFDVKD. The CDR3 is 14 residues long. V was shortened by 4 bases and J by 2 bases, with 11 bases between the two germline ends. CDR3 region: CATSETGIPYEQYF. CDR3 in DNA: TGTGCCACCAGTGAAACAGGGATACCCTACGAGCAGTACTTC.

This chain joins TRBV9 and TRBJ2-7; TRBD2 matches 12 bases. This CDR3 has 16 residues. Germline V gene sequence: CDR1 SGDLS, CDR2 YYNGEE. The V and J ends lost 3 bases and 1 base, in that order; junction bases with no gene match: 5. CDR3 sequence reads: CASSAKGLAGSYEQYF. In nucleotides, the CDR3 is TGTGCCAGCAGCGCAAAGGGACTAGCGGGTTCCTACGAGCAGTACTTC.

The chain carries TRBV3-1 and TRBJ2-7, with 9 bases that match TRBD1. The germline gives CDR1 LGHDT, CDR2 YNNKEL (reference sequence). The CDR3 consists of 19 residues. Trimming at V came to 1 base and at J to 6 bases, leaving 19 bases not matched to a gene. DNA of the CDR3: TGTGCCAGCAGCCAAGCGGGACAGGGTCACAGCGGCCGACCCACCGAGCAGTACTTC. Its translation: CASSQAGQGHSGRPTEQYF.

This clonotype was picked up many times. The V gene is TRBV7-9, the J gene TRBJ2-1; D call uncertain. Trimming shortened V by 6 bases and J by 9 bases, and 12 bases separated the two germline ends. Germline CDR1 SEHNR, CDR2 FQNEAQ (reference sequence). The CDR3 runs to 12 residues. CDR3 in DNA: TGTGCCAGCAGACGGGCCGGCATTGAGCAGTTCTTC. This codes for CASRRAGIEQFF.

This clonotype was detected ten times or more. This chain uses TRBV28 with TRBJ1-2; D ambiguous. V gave up 8 bases and J gave up 3 bases, with 10 bases separating them. Per the germline V gene, CDR1 is MDHEN and CDR2 is SYDVKM. The CDR3 runs 12 residues. CDR3 bases: TGTGCCAGCTCCGACACGGACTATGGCTACACCTTC. Translating gives CASSDTDYGYTF.

V gene TRBV5-1 combines with J gene TRBJ1-6; a possible D gene is TRBD1 (5 bases). Trimming pared 2 bases from V and 7 bases from J, leaving 13 bases between. This CDR3 region has 15 residues. CDR1 SGHRS and CDR2 YFSETQ come from the germline V gene. CDR3 DNA: TGCGCCAGCAGCTTAGTCCAGGGCCAAAATTCACCCCTCCACTTT. It encodes CASSLVQGQNSPLHF.

This clonotype appeared many times. The V gene is TRBV28, the J gene TRBJ1-5; tentative D call: TRBD1 (6 bases). The CDR3 is 16 residues long. V lost 3 bases and J 2 bases, leaving 14 bases between the germline ends. Germline CDR1 reads MDHEN; CDR2 reads SYDVKM. CDR3 nucleotide sequence: TGTGCCAGCAGTTTTAGGTCGAAGGGGGGCAATCAGCCCCAGCATTTT. Translated, it gives CASSFRSKGGNQPQHF.

The rearrangement uses TRBV3-1 and TRBJ2-3; D is possibly TRBD1 or TRBD2 (5 bases each). Trimming left V 0 bases short and J 3 bases short, with 10 bases between. In germline, CDR1 is LGHDT, CDR2 YNNKEL (reference sequence). CDR3 length: 15 amino acids. CDR3 nucleotide sequence: TGTGCCAGCAGCCAAGAGGGGGTTAGGACAGATACGCAGTATTTT. Translating it yields CASSQEGVRTDTQYF.

The J gene is TRBJ1-1, the V gene TRBV9; 7 bases line up with TRBD1. Germline V CDR1 and CDR2: SGDLS, YYNGEE. The CDR3 contains 13 residues. V gave up 0 bases and J gave up 7 bases; unmatched junction bases: 3. The CDR3 nucleotides read TGTGCCAGCAGCGTAGAATCAGGGGGTGAAGCTTTCTTT. Translation: CASSVESGGEAFF.

This clonotype has just a few counts. The chain is built from TRBV9 and TRBJ2-1; TRBD1 might be the D (5 bases). The CDR3 runs 12 residues. The germline V and J ends were trimmed by 0 bases and 7 bases, with 5 bases remaining between them. Germline V gene sequence: CDR1 SGDLS, CDR2 YYNGEE. The CDR3 nucleotides are TGTGCCAGCAGCGTAGAGGGGAATGAGCAGTTCTTC. Its protein is CASSVEGNEQFF.

The chain uses TRBV19 and TRBJ2-7; D unclear. This CDR3 region has 14 residues. Trimming shortened V by 3 bases and J by 6 bases, and 15 bases separated the two germline ends. CDR1 is LNHDA, CDR2 SQIVND, per germline (reference sequence). In nucleotides, the CDR3 is TGTGCCAGTAGTATCGCCATGGTCCTGGGCGAGCAGTACTTC. Encoded protein: CASSIAMVLGEQYF. Combining the CDR3 with reference TRBV19 and TRBJ2-7 gives the whole variable domain DGGITQSPKYLFRKEGQNVTLSCEQNLNHDAMYWYRQDPGQGLRLIYYSQIVNDFQKGDIAEGYSVSREKKESFPLTVTSAQKNPTAFYLCASSIAMVLGEQYFGPGTRLTVT.

The chain is built from TRBV18 and TRBJ1-2; D call uncertain. Between the trimmed V and J ends, which lost 2 bases and 5 bases, there was a span of 21 bases. The CDR3 totals 17 residues. Germline lookup yields CDR1 KGHSH and CDR2 LQKENI. The CDR3 bases are TGTGCCAGCTCACCAAACGGGAGACCGGGCTCTTTGTATGGCTACACCTTC. Encoded protein: CASSPNGRPGSLYGYTF.

This chain joins TRBV11-2 and TRBJ2-1; 9 nucleotides match TRBD2. J lost 0 bases, V lost 2 bases, and 5 bases had no gene match. Germline assignment: CDR1 SGHAT and CDR2 FQNNGV. The CDR3 runs 17 residues. The CDR3 spells CASSLLAGTSSYNEQFF. The CDR3 bases are TGTGCCAGCAGCTTACTAGCGGGGACGAGCTCCTACAATGAGCAGTTCTTC.

This clonotype was counted at least ten times. The J gene is TRBJ2-1, the V gene TRBV11-2; D might be TRBD1 or TRBD2, each matching 5 bases. V lost 4 bases, J lost 6 bases, and 10 bases lay in between. The CDR3 totals 13 residues. Per germline, CDR1 SGHAT and CDR2 FQNNGV. CDR3: CASSSGTGNEQFF. CDR3 nucleotide sequence: TGTGCCAGCAGCTCGGGGACCGGCAATGAGCAGTTCTTC.